The present entry profiles one T cell receptor (beta chain) with its context. What it binds is unknown. 60 Vbeta and 13 Jbeta primers were used in PCR. TCRdb's copy holds only in-frame clones and misses some; the assay was immunoSEQ multiplex PCR. Of about 170,000 clones in the sample, roughly 81% were seen once. The sample originates from a study of cytomegalovirus exposure and HLA in healthy donors. Across the whole study: HLA-typed donors were the source of approximately 85 million unique TCRs, which an early data release held. Regarding the study as a whole: CMV antigen specificity of a few CMV-associated chains was confirmed in vitro. Cytomegalovirus-associated TCR beta chains were listed, numbering under 200.

Donors sampled were nominally healthy, though unrecorded immune exposures were likely. Sequenced material: PBMCs. The sequence was obtained from a young man in good health and CMV-seropositive.

For the CDR3, the DNA is TGTGCCAGCAGCTTAGGACTAGCGGGGGGCCGGGGCACAGATACGCAGTATTTT. It codes for CASSLGLAGGRGTDTQYF. V and J are TRBV7-2 and TRBJ2-3, with TRBD2 matching over 13 bases. V lost 1 base, J lost 1 base, and 5 bases stayed unmatched. Germline values: CDR1 SGHTA, CDR2 FQGNSA. The CDR3 runs to 18 residues.